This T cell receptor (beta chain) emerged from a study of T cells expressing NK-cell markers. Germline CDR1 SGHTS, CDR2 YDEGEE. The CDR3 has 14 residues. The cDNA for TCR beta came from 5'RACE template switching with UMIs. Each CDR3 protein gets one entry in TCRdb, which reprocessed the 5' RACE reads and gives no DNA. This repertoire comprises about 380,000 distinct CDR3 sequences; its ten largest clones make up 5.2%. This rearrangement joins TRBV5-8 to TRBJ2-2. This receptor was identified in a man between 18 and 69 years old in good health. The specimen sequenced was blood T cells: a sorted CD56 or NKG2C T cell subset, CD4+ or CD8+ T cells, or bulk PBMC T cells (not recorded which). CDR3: CASSLGRHTGELFF.